This T cell receptor beta chain was profiled in a study of T cells in Graves' hyperthyroidism and ophthalmopathy. Notes on the study in general: Clonotypes that were expanded in thyroid above 0.001 mostly appeared in blood too. Ophthalmopathy cases were set apart from stable hyperthyroidism by a 13 V-J model.

Exclusions: uncontrolled infection, other autoimmune disease, pregnancy, lactation. Clinical symptoms, serum thyroxine and TRAb, thyroid ultrasound and orbital computed tomography together formed the diagnostic basis. From germline, CDR1 is SQVTM and CDR2 ANQGSEA. Losses at the gene ends were 3 bases for V and 2 bases for J; bases not matched to a gene: 10. The CDR3 totals 17 residues. This clonotype was seen ten or more times. Its target is unknown. RNA transcripts were the template for amplifying TCR beta CDR3 regions. First-round RT-PCR targeting the TCR CDR3 was performed with the HTBI primer set. A single record per CDR3 protein comes from TCRdb applying MiXCR to the multiplex PCR reads. The table shows around 600,000 distinct CDR3 sequences, with just under 45% occurring only once.

The sequenced sample consisted of peripheral blood or thyroid tissue (not recorded which). The V call is TRBV29-1, the J call TRBJ1-2, with TRBD1 identical over 12 bases. The sequence was obtained from an adult man with Graves' disease, either hyperthyroidism or ophthalmopathy (not recorded which). For the CDR3, the DNA is TGCAGCGTTGATTTTGGGACAGGGGGCTTAATGAACTATGGCTACACCTTC. It encodes CSVDFGTGGLMNYGYTF.